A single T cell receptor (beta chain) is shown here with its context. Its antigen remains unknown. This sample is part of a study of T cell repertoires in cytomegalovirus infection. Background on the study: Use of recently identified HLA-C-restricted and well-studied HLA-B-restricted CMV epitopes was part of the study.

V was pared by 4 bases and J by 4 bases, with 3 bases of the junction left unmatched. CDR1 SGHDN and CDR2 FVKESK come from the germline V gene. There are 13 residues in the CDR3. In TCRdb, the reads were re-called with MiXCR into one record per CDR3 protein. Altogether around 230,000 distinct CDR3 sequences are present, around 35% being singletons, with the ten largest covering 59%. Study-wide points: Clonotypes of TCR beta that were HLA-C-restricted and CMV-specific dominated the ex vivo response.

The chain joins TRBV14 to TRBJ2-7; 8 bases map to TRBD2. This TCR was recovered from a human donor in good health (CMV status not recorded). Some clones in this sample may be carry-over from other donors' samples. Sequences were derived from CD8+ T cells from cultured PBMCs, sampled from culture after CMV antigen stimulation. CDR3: CASSPGGFYEQYF. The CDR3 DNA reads TGTGCCAGCAGCCCGGGGGGGTTTTACGAGCAGTACTTC.